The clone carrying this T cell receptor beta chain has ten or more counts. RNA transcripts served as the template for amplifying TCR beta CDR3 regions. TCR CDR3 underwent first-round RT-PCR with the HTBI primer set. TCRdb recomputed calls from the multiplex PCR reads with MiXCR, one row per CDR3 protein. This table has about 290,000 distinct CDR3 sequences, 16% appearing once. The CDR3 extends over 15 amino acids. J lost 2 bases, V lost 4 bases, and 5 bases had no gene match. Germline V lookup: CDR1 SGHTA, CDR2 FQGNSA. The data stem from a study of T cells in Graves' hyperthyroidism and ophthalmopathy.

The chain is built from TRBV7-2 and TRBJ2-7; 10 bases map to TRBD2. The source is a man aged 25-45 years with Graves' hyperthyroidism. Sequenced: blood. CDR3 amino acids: CASSSQAGGPYEQYF. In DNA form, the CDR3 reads TGTGCCAGCAGCTCTCAAGCGGGAGGGCCCTACGAGCAGTACTTC. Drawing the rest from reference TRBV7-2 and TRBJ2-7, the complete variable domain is GAGVSQSPSNKVTEKGKDVELRCDPISGHTALYWYRQSLGQGLEFLIYFQGNSAPDKSGLPSDRFSAERTGGSVSTLTIQRTQQEDSAVYLCASSSQAGGPYEQYFGPGTRLTVT.